This TCR beta chain comes out of a study of blood T cell repertoires in COVID-19 (dated by TCRdb to 2018 to 2020). Turning to the overall study: Samples from collaborators originated in the United States, Italy and Spain and spanned both the acute and convalescent phases of COVID-19. The prospective study material was composed of cDNA or gDNA derived from T cells, B-cell-depleted T cells, or PBMCs. Deeply sampled blood TCRbeta repertoires from subjects exposed to, actively infected with, or recovered from COVID-19 were included in the dataset. The repertoires were released in a freely available public database meant as a resource for research on the immune response to SARS-CoV-2. HLA class I and class II types, where available, came from metadata supplied by the sample provider rather than from assay-based typing. Sample metadata almost always included a de-identified subject ID, COVID-19 status, age in years and sex. Samples came from the ongoing ImmuneRACE study (first 160 participants) plus 1,254 subjects from 6 global collaborators. Broader findings and caveats from the paper: The quantity of clinical and demographic metadata differed by source and by participant and was supplied without curation.

On this clone itself: Its antigen is unknown. No base qualities exist here, and no much larger clone lies one base off it.

Whole blood was collected in K2EDTA tubes by collaborating institutions according to the institutions' own protocols. For TCRbeta analysis, collaborators shipped samples as frozen whole blood, isolated PBMCs, or DNA extracted from either of those sample types. The immunoSEQ Assay, a bias-controlled multiplex PCR, was used to amplify TCRbeta CDR3 regions from genomic DNA. The source study handled its data this way. Nucleated cell counts per sample were estimated from amplification of reference gene primers within the assay. To quantify the absolute abundance of each unique TCRbeta CDR3 rearrangement, sequence reads were collapsed and filtered. For each sample, productive Simpson clonality was calculated as the square root of Simpson's diversity index across productive rearrangements. What TCRdb holds here is the immuneACCESS table cut down to in-frame rearrangements. Part of the clones is not present; checked against another copy, under half of the missing clones reflect an unresolved V gene, and the others are unexplained. V, J and clone size reflect that table, while D and trimming were determined from the DNA. In all, the sample holds 95,000 to 120,000 clones, and 70% to 85% of those were seen once. 1.5% to 2% of the sample goes to the ten largest clones.

The sample was peripheral blood. This receptor was obtained from a woman in her 40s with acute or convalescent COVID-19.

For the CDR3, the sequence is CASSMSSGGIYNEQFF. The DNA is TGTGCCAGCAGCATGAGTAGCGGGGGGATTTACAATGAGCAGTTCTTC. Recombination joined TRBV7-9 with TRBJ2-1; TRBD2 aligns with 10 central bases. Including the terminal cysteine and phenylalanine, the CDR3 comprises 16 residues. The kept DNA is CDR3 alone, 48 bases in frame from the first base. The germline V gene (reference sequence) gives CDR1 as SEHNR and CDR2 as FQNEAQ. V is pruned by 5 bases and J by 4 bases, leaving 8 bases of the junction without a gene match.